The rows below give T cell receptor beta chains drawn from one sample of a study of tumor-infiltrating lymphocytes in primary liver carcinoma. TCRdb re-called the multiplex PCR reads with MiXCR, one entry per CDR3 protein. Here the sample spans 300,000 to 400,000 distinct CDR3 sequences, approximately 65% being singletons. Material: peripheral blood. The receptor set was obtained from a man aged 35 to 55 with primary liver carcinoma and hepatitis B virus infection. Each CDR3 is given with its conserved first and last residue. A D gene is named only where the DNA matches it firmly. Clone size is stated in some rows and not others, as once, few, many or a class when expanded.

J: TRBJ2-2
D: -
size: -
V: TRBV24-1
DNA: TGTGCCACCAGGGGGGAGACCGGGGAGCTGCTTTTT
CDR3: CATRGETGELLF

J: TRBJ2-3
D: TRBD1
size: -
V: TRBV11-2
DNA: TGTGCCAGCAGCCCAAAGAGGACAGGGGTGACACAAAATACGCGGTATTTT
CDR3: CASSPKRTGVTQNTRYF

J: TRBJ1-1
D: TRBD1
size: -
V: TRBV29-1
DNA: TGCAGCGTTGCAAGACAGGGGTCTAACACTGAAGCTTTCTTT
CDR3: CSVARQGSNTEAFF

J: TRBJ2-5
D: -
size: many
V: TRBV6-6
DNA: TGTGCCAGCAGTTACTCGCCCGGAACACAAGAGACCCAGTACTTC
CDR3: CASSYSPGTQETQYF

J: TRBJ1-2
D: TRBD1
size: -
V: TRBV4-2
DNA: TGTGCCAGCAGCCAAGGAGGGACAGTGAACTATTGCTACACCTTC
CDR3: CASSQGGTVNYCYTF

J: TRBJ2-2
D: -
size: -
V: TRBV7-9
DNA: TGTGCCAGCAGCTTAGCCACCGGGGAGACCGGGGAGCTGTTTTTT
CDR3: CASSLATGETGELFF

J: TRBJ2-7
D: TRBD2
size: -
V: TRBV11-2
DNA: TGTGTCAGCAGCCTTACTAGCGGGAGGGCCTACGAGCGGTACTTC
CDR3: CVSSLTSGRAYERYF

J: TRBJ2-5
D: -
size: -
V: TRBV11-2
DNA: TGTGCCGGCAGCTTAGTTCCAGGCCGAGAGACCCAGTACTTC
CDR3: CAGSLVPGRETQYF

J: TRBJ2-7
D: -
size: -
V: TRBV11-2
DNA: TGTGCCAGCAGCTCCACCGGGCAGGGGTCCCTCTCCTACGTGCAGTACTTC
CDR3: CASSSTGQGSLSYVQYF

J: TRBJ1-4
D: TRBD1
size: few
V: TRBV18
DNA: TGTGCCAGCTCACGTGACAGGGGGTCGGATGAAAAACTGTTTTTT
CDR3: CASSRDRGSDEKLFF

J: TRBJ2-5
D: TRBD2
size: -
V: TRBV6-2/TRBV6-3
DNA: TGTGCCAGCAGCCCAACTAGCGCCCAAGAGACCCAGTACTTC
CDR3: CASSPTSAQETQYF

J: TRBJ2-3
D: TRBD2
size: few
V: TRBV5-1
DNA: TGCGCCAGCAGTCCGCTAGCGGGAGGTCCAGATACGCAGTATTTT
CDR3: CASSPLAGGPDTQYF

J: TRBJ2-2
D: -
size: -
V: TRBV14
DNA: TGTGCCAGCAGCCGGGAAATACAGACCGGGGAGCTGTTTTTT
CDR3: CASSREIQTGELFF

J: TRBJ1-1
D: -
size: -
V: TRBV13
DNA: TGTGCCAGCAGCTTATACCCCCAACCCTCGACAGGCCTGAACACTGAAGCTTTCTTT
CDR3: CASSLYPQPSTGLNTEAFF

J: TRBJ2-7
D: -
size: many
V: TRBV11-2
DNA: TGTGCCAGCAGCTTAGACCCACAGAATTACTACGAGCAGTACTTC
CDR3: CASSLDPQNYYEQYF

J: TRBJ1-2
D: TRBD1
size: -
V: TRBV6-5
DNA: TGTGCCTGCAGGCTGGGACAGGGGGCCTATGGCTACACCTTC
CDR3: CACRLGQGAYGYTF

J: TRBJ2-4
D: -
size: many
V: TRBV29-1
DNA: TGCAGCGTAGCCGGACCACTAGCCAAAAACATTCAGTACTTC
CDR3: CSVAGPLAKNIQYF

J: TRBJ1-5
D: TRBD1
size: -
V: TRBV29-1
DNA: TGTAGCGTTGGGGAACAGGGGCAGCCCCAGCATTTT
CDR3: CSVGEQGQPQHF

J: TRBJ2-3
D: -
size: many
V: TRBV6-5
DNA: TGTGCCAGCAGTTTGGTGTCCCTCTCCCCAGATACGCAGTATTTT
CDR3: CASSLVSLSPDTQYF

J: TRBJ2-7
D: TRBD2
size: many
V: TRBV14
DNA: TGTGCCAGCAGCCAAGTCTCGGGGGGACCCCTATACGAGCAGTACTTC
CDR3: CASSQVSGGPLYEQYF

J: TRBJ2-5
D: -
size: -
V: TRBV11-2
DNA: TGTGCCTGCACGGAAATAGTGTTCCAAGAGACCCAGTACTTC
CDR3: CACTEIVFQETQYF

J: TRBJ2-7
D: -
size: -
V: TRBV6-1
DNA: TGTGCCAGCAGTGAAGCCTCGTACGGCTACGAGCAGTACTTC
CDR3: CASSEASYGYEQYF

J: TRBJ1-5
D: -
size: few
V: TRBV4-3
DNA: TGCGCCAGCAGCCGAGTCCGGGACTGGAGCAATCAGCCCCAGCATTTT
CDR3: CASSRVRDWSNQPQHF

J: TRBJ2-3
D: -
size: -
V: TRBV11-2
DNA: TGTGTCAGGAGCTTAGATTTCGAGGATACGCAGTATTTT
CDR3: CVRSLDFEDTQYF

J: TRBJ2-3
D: TRBD2
size: -
V: TRBV6-1
DNA: TGTGCCAGCGGTGGGAGTCTAGCGGGGAGCTTTGATACGCAGTATTTT
CDR3: CASGGSLAGSFDTQYF

J: TRBJ2-1
D: TRBD2
size: many
V: TRBV29-1
DNA: TGCAGCGTTGAACCTAGCGGGAGTTTGAATGAGCAGTTCTTC
CDR3: CSVEPSGSLNEQFF

J: TRBJ1-3
D: -
size: many
V: TRBV11-2
DNA: TGTGCCAGCAGCCCCACCCTCGCTGGAAACACCATATATTTT
CDR3: CASSPTLAGNTIYF

J: TRBJ1-1
D: -
size: -
V: TRBV6-5
DNA: TGTGCCAGCATTTACTCGTATAGCACAAACATTGAAGCTTTCTTT
CDR3: CASIYSYSTNIEAFF

J: TRBJ2-1
D: -
size: -
V: TRBV5-4
DNA: TGTGCCAGCAGGCCATGGATCGCCGATGAGCAGTTCTTC
CDR3: CASRPWIADEQFF

J: TRBJ2-1
D: -
size: -
V: TRBV11-2
DNA: TGTGCCAGCAGCTTATATCGTCTAGCGATGGTGTTCTTC
CDR3: CASSLYRLAMVFF

J: TRBJ2-4
D: -
size: many
V: TRBV29-1
DNA: TGCAGCGTTGAAGACCCGACAGGGAGGGGGGGAGCCAAAAACATTCAGTACTTC
CDR3: CSVEDPTGRGGAKNIQYF

J: TRBJ2-3
D: TRBD2
size: once
V: TRBV19
DNA: TGTGCCAGTAGATGGACTAGCGGCACAGATACGCAGTATTTT
CDR3: CASRWTSGTDTQYF

J: TRBJ1-2
D: TRBD1
size: -
V: TRBV14
DNA: TGTGCCAGCAGCCACGACAGGGTGAAGGGCTACGCCTTC
CDR3: CASSHDRVKGYAF